This paragraph covers one T cell receptor (beta chain) sequence. Its antigen is unidentified. The germline CDR1 and CDR2 sequences are MGHRA and YSYEKL. The junction had 2 bases not matched to a gene; V was cut back by 0 bases and J by 0 bases. The CDR3 consists of 15 residues. Quantitative 5'-RACE with molecular barcodes produced the TCR beta libraries. TCRdb passed the 5' RACE reads through MiXCR, listing each CDR3 protein once. The repertoire includes 300,000 to 400,000 distinct CDR3 sequences, approximately 20% of them detected once, and roughly 16% sits in the top ten. These data come from a study of CD8 T cells in ankylosing spondylitis. The study, taken as a whole, reports: There was a TCR beta motif, made of eight highly homologous variants, that appeared characteristic of ankylosing spondylitis blood. Prior work had noted some motif variants in reactive arthritis blood and synovial fluid. Disease-linked clones proved CD8+ and comparatively uncommon in peripheral blood.

J is TRBJ2-7 and V is TRBV4-1, with 7 bases lining up with TRBD1. Material for sequencing was blood, either unsorted or a sorted T cell fraction (not recorded which). The clonotype was recovered from a male donor with ankylosing spondylitis. The CDR3, as DNA: TGCGCCAGCAGCCAAGATCACAGGGGCTCCTACGAGCAGTACTTC. Its translation: CASSQDHRGSYEQYF.